This T cell receptor beta chain was identified in a study of cytotoxic CD8 clonotypes in ibrutinib-treated CLL. Assay used: immunoSEQ multiplex PCR; TCRdb lists only in-frame clones, some missing. Here the sample spans 140,000 or so clones, 79% being singletons. There are 12 residues in the CDR3. Deletions cut 0 bases from V and 2 bases from J, with 3 bases between. Germline V gene data show CDR1 as SGHRS and CDR2 as YFSETQ. This clone turned up a few times. The source material was PBMCs, sampled after 12 months of ibrutinib treatment. This chain connects TRBV5-1 to TRBJ2-7; D uncertain. This TCR was recovered from a human donor with chronic lymphocytic leukemia. The CDR3 DNA is TGCGCCAGCAGCTTGGGGGCCTACGAGCAGTACTTC. Translation: CASSLGAYEQYF.